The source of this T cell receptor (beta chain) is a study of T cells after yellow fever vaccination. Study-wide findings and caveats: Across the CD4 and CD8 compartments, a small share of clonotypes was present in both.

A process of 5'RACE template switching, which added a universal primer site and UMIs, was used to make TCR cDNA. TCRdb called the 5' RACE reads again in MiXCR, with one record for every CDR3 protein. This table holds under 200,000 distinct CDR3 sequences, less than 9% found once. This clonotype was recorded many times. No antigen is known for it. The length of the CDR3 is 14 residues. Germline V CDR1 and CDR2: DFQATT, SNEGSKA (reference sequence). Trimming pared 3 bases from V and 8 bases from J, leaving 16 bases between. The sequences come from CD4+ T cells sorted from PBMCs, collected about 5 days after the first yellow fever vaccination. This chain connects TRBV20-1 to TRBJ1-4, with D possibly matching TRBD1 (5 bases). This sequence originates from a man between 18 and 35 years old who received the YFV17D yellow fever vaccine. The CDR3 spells CSASFRQGREKLFF. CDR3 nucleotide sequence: TGCAGTGCTAGCTTTCGGCAGGGACGGGAAAAACTGTTTTTT.